This TCR beta chain stems from a study of identical twins. There are many counts of this clonotype. The antigen is undetermined. CDR3 length equals 15 residues. Germline CDR1 and CDR2: SGHRS and YFSETQ. V lost 4 bases, J lost 2 bases, and 14 bases lay in between. Template switching added a universal primer site; cDNA carried unique molecular identifiers. One entry per CDR3 protein, called by TCRdb with MiXCR from the 5' RACE reads. The sample shows roughly 710,000 distinct CDR3 sequences, 5.5% to 6.5% of them seen only once. Study-wide findings and caveats: Researchers caution that invariant MAIT and iNKT cells could partly confound zero-insertion analyses. The more abundant beta clonotypes in cord blood had fewer insertions, and memory repertoires did not show this. Conclusions leaned on cross-sectional statistical analysis and did not track the same donors over time.

Sequenced sample: naive T cells sorted from blood. The clonotype comes from a man aged 18 to 30 in good health. V gene TRBV5-1 combines with J gene TRBJ2-3; D remains unclear. The CDR3 DNA follows: TGCGCCAGCAGCCTAAGCAGCACCATCACAGATACGCAGTATTTT. Protein: CASSLSSTITDTQYF.